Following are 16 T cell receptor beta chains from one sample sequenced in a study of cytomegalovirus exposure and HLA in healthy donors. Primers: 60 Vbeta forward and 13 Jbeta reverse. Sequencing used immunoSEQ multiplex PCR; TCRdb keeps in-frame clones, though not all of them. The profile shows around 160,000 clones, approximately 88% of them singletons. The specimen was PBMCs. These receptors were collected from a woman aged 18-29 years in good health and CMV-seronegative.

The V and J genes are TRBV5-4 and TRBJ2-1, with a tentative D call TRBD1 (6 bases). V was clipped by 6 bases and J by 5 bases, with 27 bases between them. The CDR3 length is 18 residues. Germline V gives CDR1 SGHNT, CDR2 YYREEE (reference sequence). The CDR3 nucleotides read TGTGCCAGCACCCCCCCGCCGGGACATAAAAAAACGAACAATGAGCAGTTCTTC. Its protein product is CASTPPPGHKKTNNEQFF.

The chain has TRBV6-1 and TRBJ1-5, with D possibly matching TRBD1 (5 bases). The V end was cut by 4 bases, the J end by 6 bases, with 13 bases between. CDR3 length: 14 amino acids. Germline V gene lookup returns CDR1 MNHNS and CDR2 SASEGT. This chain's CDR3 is CASSAEYRGQPQHF. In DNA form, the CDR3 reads TGTGCCAGCAGTGCGGAGTATAGGGGTCAGCCCCAGCATTTT.

For the CDR3, the DNA is TGTGCCAGCAGCTACTCCGGGACTACCCGCATTGGGACGCAGTATTTT. Its translation: CASSYSGTTRIGTQYF. J is TRBJ2-3 and V is TRBV13; 7 bases match TRBD2. V was clipped by 4 bases and J by 9 bases; unmatched bases: 16. Germline V lookup: CDR1 PRHDT, CDR2 FYEKMQ (reference sequence). This CDR3 region has 16 residues. Filled out from reference TRBV13 and TRBJ2-3, the complete variable domain reads AAGVIQSPRHLIKEKRETATLKCYPIPRHDTVYWYQQGPGQDPQFLISFYEKMQSDKGSIPDRFSAQQFSDYHSELNMSSLELGDSALYFCASSYSGTTRIGTQYFGPGTRLTVL.

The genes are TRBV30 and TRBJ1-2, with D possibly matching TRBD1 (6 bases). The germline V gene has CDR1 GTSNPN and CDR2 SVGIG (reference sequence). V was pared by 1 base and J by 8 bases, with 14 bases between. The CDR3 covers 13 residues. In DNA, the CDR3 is TGTGCCTGGAGTGCCCTATCAGGGGACGGCTACACCTTC. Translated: CAWSALSGDGYTF.

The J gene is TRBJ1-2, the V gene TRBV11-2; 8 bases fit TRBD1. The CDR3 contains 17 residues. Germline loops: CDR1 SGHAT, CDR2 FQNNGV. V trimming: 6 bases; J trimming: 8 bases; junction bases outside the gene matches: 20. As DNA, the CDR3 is TGTGCCAGCAGACCTACGCCAAGGACAGGGCGACGGAGGGGCTACACCTTC. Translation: CASRPTPRTGRRRGYTF.

The CDR3 coding sequence is TGTGCCAGCAGCTCTCCCGGGACAGGGGTCGATGAGCAGTTCTTC. It is translated as CASSSPGTGVDEQFF. The chain uses TRBV7-9 and TRBJ2-1, with 10 bases aligning to TRBD1. CDR1 and CDR2 (germline): SEHNR, FQNEAQ (reference sequence). Trimming cost V 4 bases and J 8 bases; bases outside gene matches: 8. This CDR3 has 15 amino acids.

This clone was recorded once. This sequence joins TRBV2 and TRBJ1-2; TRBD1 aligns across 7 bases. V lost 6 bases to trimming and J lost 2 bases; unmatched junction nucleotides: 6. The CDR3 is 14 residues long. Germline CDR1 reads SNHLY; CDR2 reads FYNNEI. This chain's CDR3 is CASRSPGQNYGYTF. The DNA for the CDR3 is TGTGCCAGCAGGTCCCCGGGACAGAACTATGGCTACACCTTC.

In nucleotides, the CDR3 is TGTGCCAGCAGTCCGGGGGTGGGGAATTCACCCCTCCACTTT. It codes for CASSPGVGNSPLHF. The genes are TRBV28 and TRBJ1-6; D is perhaps TRBD1 (5 bases). Germline V gene sequence: CDR1 MDHEN, CDR2 SYDVKM. V lost 5 bases and J lost 7, with 12 bases in between. This CDR3 is built from 14 residues.

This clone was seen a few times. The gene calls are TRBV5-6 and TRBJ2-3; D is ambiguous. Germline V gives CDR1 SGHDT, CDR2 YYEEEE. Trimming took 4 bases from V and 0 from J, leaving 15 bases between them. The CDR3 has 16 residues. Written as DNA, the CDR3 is TGTGCCAGCAGCCCGTCCGCGGCACACAGCACAGATACGCAGTATTTT. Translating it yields CASSPSAAHSTDTQYF. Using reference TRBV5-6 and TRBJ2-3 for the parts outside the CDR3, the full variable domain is DAGVTQSPTHLIKTRGQQVTLRCSPKSGHDTVSWYQQALGQGPQFIFQYYEEEERQRGNFPDRFSGHQFPNYSSELNVNALLLGDSALYLCASSPSAAHSTDTQYFGPGTRLTVL.

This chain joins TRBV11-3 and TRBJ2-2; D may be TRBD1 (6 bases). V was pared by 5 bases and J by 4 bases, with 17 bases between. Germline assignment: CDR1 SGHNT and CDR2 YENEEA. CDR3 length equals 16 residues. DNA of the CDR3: TGTGCCAGCAGCAGGGGGTATGCTACGGTCACCGGGGAGCTGTTTTTT. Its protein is CASSRGYATVTGELFF.

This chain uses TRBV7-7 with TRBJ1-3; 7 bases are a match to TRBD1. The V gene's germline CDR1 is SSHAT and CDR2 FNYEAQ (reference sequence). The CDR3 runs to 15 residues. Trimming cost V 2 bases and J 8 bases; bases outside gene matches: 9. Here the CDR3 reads CASSLMTGIVDTIYF. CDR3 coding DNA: TGTGCCAGCAGCTTAATGACAGGGATCGTAGACACCATATATTTT. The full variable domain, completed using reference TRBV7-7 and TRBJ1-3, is GAGVSQSPRYKVTKRGQDVTLRCDPISSHATLYWYQQALGQGPEFLTYFNYEAQPDKSGLPSDRFSAERPEGSISTLTIQRTEQRDSAMYRCASSLMTGIVDTIYFGEGSWLTVV.

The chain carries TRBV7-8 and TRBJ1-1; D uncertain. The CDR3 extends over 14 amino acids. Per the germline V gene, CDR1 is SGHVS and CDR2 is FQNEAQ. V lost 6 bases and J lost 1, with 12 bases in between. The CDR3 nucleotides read TGTGCCAGCAGATTTACGGGGAGGAACACTGAAGCTTTCTTT. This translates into CASRFTGRNTEAFF.

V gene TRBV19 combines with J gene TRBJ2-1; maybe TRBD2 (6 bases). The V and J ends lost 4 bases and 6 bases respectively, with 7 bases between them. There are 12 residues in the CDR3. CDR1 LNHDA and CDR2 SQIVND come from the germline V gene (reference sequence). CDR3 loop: CASSKGLNEQFF. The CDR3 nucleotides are TGTGCCAGTAGTAAGGGACTCAATGAGCAGTTCTTC.

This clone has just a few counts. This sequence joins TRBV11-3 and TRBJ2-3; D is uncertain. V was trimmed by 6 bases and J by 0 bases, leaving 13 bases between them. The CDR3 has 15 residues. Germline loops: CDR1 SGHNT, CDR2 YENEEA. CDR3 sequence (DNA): TGTGCCAGCAGTCAAAACCTGGGCAGCACAGATACGCAGTATTTT. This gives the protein CASSQNLGSTDTQYF. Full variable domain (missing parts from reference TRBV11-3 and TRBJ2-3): EAGVVQSPRYKIIEKKQPVAFWCNPISGHNTLYWYLQNLGQGPELLIRYENEEAVDDSQLPKDRFSAERLKGVDSTLKIQPAELGDSAVYLCASSQNLGSTDTQYFGPGTRLTVL.

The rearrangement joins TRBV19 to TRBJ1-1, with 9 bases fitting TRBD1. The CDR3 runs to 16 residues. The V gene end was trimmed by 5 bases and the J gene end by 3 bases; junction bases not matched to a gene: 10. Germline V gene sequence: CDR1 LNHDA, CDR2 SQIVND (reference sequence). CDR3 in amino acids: CASSRRPGQGDTEAFF. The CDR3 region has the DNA TGTGCCAGTAGTCGTCGTCCGGGACAGGGAGACACTGAAGCTTTCTTT.

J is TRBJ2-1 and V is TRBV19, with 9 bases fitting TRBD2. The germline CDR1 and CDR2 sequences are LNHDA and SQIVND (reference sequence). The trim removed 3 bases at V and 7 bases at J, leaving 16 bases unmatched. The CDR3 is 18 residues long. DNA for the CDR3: TGTGCCAGTAGTATCCTCACCACGGGGCGGGGGGGGTTGAATGAGCAGTTCTTC. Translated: CASSILTTGRGGLNEQFF. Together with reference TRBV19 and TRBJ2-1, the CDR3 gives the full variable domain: DGGITQSPKYLFRKEGQNVTLSCEQNLNHDAMYWYRQDPGQGLRLIYYSQIVNDFQKGDIAEGYSVSREKKESFPLTVTSAQKNPTAFYLCASSILTTGRGGLNEQFFGPGTRLTVL.